The TCR beta chain under discussion was sequenced for a study of CD8+CD57+ T cells in acquired aplastic anemia. Study-wide context: The average for DNA from sorted CD4+ and CD8+ cells was approximately 3.2 ug.

Patients included in sequencing had previously demonstrated CD8+CD57+ cell expansion by flow cytometry. Genomic DNA provided the template from which TCR beta VDJ and CDR3 profiles were obtained. TCRdb recomputed calls from the reads with MiXCR, one row per CDR3 protein. The repertoire holds 200,000 to 250,000 distinct CDR3 sequences, almost 50% seen once, with 15% to 20% in the top ten. This CDR3 is 16 amino acids long. V lost 4 bases to trimming and J lost 4 bases, with 14 bases between them. The V gene's germline CDR1 is ENHRY and CDR2 SYGVKD. The receptor comes from a human donor with aplastic anemia. Sequencing used sorted CD4+, CD8+, or CD8+CD57+ T cells (not recorded which) from PBMCs. V is TRBV10-3 and J is TRBJ2-6; D gene unclear. The CDR3 is CAISVSTVAGANVLTF. CDR3 in DNA: TGTGCCATCAGTGTCTCAACAGTGGCCGGGGCCAACGTCCTGACTTTC.